The next 10 T cell receptor beta chains were all read from a single sample in a study of somatic mutations in cytotoxic T cells in rheumatoid arthritis. Clones were sequenced by immunoSEQ multiplex PCR, and TCRdb holds only the in-frame ones, with some missing. Of about 9,200 clones listed, over 75% are singletons. The sequencing sample was made of CD8+ T cells sorted from blood. These TCRs come from an adult with rheumatoid arthritis.

This sequence joins TRBV19 and TRBJ1-1; weak D call: TRBD1 (6 bases). The CDR3 consists of 17 residues. V was shortened by 0 bases and J by 3 bases, with 17 bases between the two germline ends. Germline CDR1 is LNHDA and CDR2 is SQIVND (reference sequence). CDR3 sequence (DNA): TGTGCCAGTAGTATAGACAGGGGAAGAGTGTGGGACACTGAAGCTTTCTTT. It specifies CASSIDRGRVWDTEAFF.

V usage is TRBV7-2 and J usage is TRBJ1-6; D unresolved. V dropped 5 bases and J dropped 8 bases, with 16 bases sitting between them. The CDR3 is made up of 15 amino acids. Germline V gene lookup returns CDR1 SGHTA and CDR2 FQGNSA. The CDR3 loop is CASSERVSEDSPLHF. For the CDR3, the DNA is TGTGCCAGCAGCGAACGGGTCAGCGAGGATTCACCCCTCCACTTT.

V and J are TRBV20-1 and TRBJ1-1; D unresolved. Germline-derived CDR1 and CDR2 are DFQATT and SNEGSKA (reference sequence). V was trimmed by 6 bases and J by 1 base, leaving 3 bases between them. The CDR3 runs 10 residues. The CDR3: CSAPNTEAFF. DNA of the CDR3: TGCAGTGCCCCGAACACTGAAGCTTTCTTT.

In its sample, this clone ranks as large. The rearrangement links TRBV9 to TRBJ1-6; no definite D call. The CDR3 is made up of 14 amino acids. Trimming removed 0 bases from V and 8 bases from J, with 9 bases in between. Germline V gives CDR1 SGDLS, CDR2 YYNGEE. The CDR3 sequence: CASSVVGLHSPLHF. As DNA, the CDR3 is TGTGCCAGCAGCGTAGTAGGGCTGCATTCACCCCTCCACTTT.

The V gene is TRBV4-1, the J gene TRBJ2-5, with D perhaps TRBD1 (6 bases). The CDR3 runs 13 residues. The germline gives CDR1 MGHRA, CDR2 YSYEKL. The germline V and J ends were trimmed by 6 bases and 5 bases, with 13 bases remaining between them. The chain's CDR3 is CASRPTGSETQYF. The DNA for the CDR3 is TGCGCCAGCAGACCTACAGGGTCGGAGACCCAGTACTTC.

This clone was detected a few times. V and J are TRBV30 and TRBJ1-5; 7 bases are a match to TRBD1. Germline V gene data show CDR1 as GTSNPN and CDR2 as SVGIG (reference sequence). The CDR3 length is 16 residues. After removal of 0 bases from V and 7 bases from J, the junction contained 12 bases not matched to a gene. In DNA, the CDR3 is TGTGCCTGGAGTGTACCAGGCAGGGGGAACAGGCAGCCCCAGCATTTT. This codes for CAWSVPGRGNRQPQHF.

This clone appeared once. The chain combines TRBV7-4 with TRBJ1-1; D is perhaps TRBD1 (5 bases). The CDR3 sequence is 13 residues long. Deletions cut 2 bases from V and 7 bases from J, with 11 bases between. CDR1 SGHVT and CDR2 SQSDAQ come from the germline V gene. The CDR3: CASSLLGDCEAFF. CDR3 in DNA: TGTGCCAGCAGCTTACTGGGGGATTGTGAAGCTTTCTTT.

The gene calls are TRBV11-2 and TRBJ1-5, with D unclear. The CDR3 is made up of 12 amino acids. CDR1 SGHAT and CDR2 FQNNGV come from the germline V gene. V shed 5 bases and J shed 4 bases, with 6 bases lying between them. The CDR3 sequence: CASSEQNQPQHF. DNA of the CDR3: TGTGCCAGCAGCGAACAGAATCAGCCCCAGCATTTT.

This rearrangement joins TRBV6-1 to TRBJ1-5; possible D gene TRBD1, 6 bases. V was trimmed by 3 bases and J by 7 bases, leaving 10 bases between them. This CDR3 is built from 13 residues. The germline CDR1 and CDR2 sequences are MNHNS and SASEGT. CDR3 in amino acids: CASSEGAEQPQHF. CDR3 DNA sequence: TGTGCCAGCAGTGAGGGGGCGGAGCAGCCCCAGCATTTT.

This clone was seen a single time. V usage is TRBV9 and J usage is TRBJ1-4; 9 nucleotides agree with TRBD1. CDR3 length: 15 residues. V dropped 3 bases and J dropped 8; count of bases not matched to a gene: 8. Germline V CDR1 and CDR2: SGDLS, YYNGEE. The CDR3 DNA is TGTGCCAGCAGCGCCTCGGGGACAGGGAACGAAAAACTGTTTTTT. As protein: CASSASGTGNEKLFF. Complete variable domain (other parts from reference TRBV9 and TRBJ1-4): DSGVTQTPKHLITATGQRVTLRCSPRSGDLSVYWYQQSLDQGLQFLIQYYNGEERAKGNILERFSAQQFPDLHSELNLSSLELGDSALYFCASSASGTGNEKLFFGSGTQLSVL.